Listed below are T cell receptor beta chains from one sample, sequenced in a study of blood T cell repertoires in COVID-19. Sequencing was performed with immunoSEQ multiplex PCR; in TCRdb, only in-frame clones are kept and a portion is missing. The table has around 330,000 clones, approximately 90% seen once. What was sequenced was peripheral blood. The receptors shown here come from a woman aged 50 to 65 with active or convalescent COVID-19. The CDR3 runs from the conserved cysteine through the conserved F or W. A D gene is named only where the DNA matches it firmly. Part of the rows lack a size; the others show once, few, many or a class for expanded clones.

-,-,13,TRBV27,TRBJ1-1,CASSRRDGTEAFF,TGTGCCAGCAGCCGCAGGGATGGGACTGAAGCTTTCTTT
-,-,13,TRBV28,TRBJ1-1,CASSLDKGTEAFF,TGTGCCAGCTCTCTGGACAAAGGCACTGAAGCTTTCTTT
TRBD1,-,16,TRBV3-1/TRBV3-2,TRBJ2-1,CASSHPDRGSYNEQFF,TGTGCCAGCAGCCACCCGGACAGGGGGTCTTACAATGAGCAGTTCTTC
TRBD2,-,13,TRBV12-3/TRBV12-4,TRBJ2-7,CASSTLAAYEQYF,TGTGCCAGCAGTACTCTAGCGGCCTACGAGCAGTACTTC
TRBD1,-,12,TRBV10-3,TRBJ2-1,CAIRDRGYEQFF,TGTGCCATCAGGGACAGGGGGTATGAGCAGTTCTTC
-,-,13,TRBV10-3,TRBJ2-1,CAIKPPTQGEQFF,TGTGCCATCAAGCCTCCCACGCAGGGTGAGCAGTTCTTC
TRBD1,once,13,TRBV5-8,TRBJ1-5,CASLRQGQQPQHF,TGTGCCAGCCTTCGACAGGGGCAGCAGCCCCAGCATTTT
TRBD1,-,14,TRBV2,TRBJ1-4,CASRVDRVGEKLVF,TGTGCCAGCAGAGTGGACAGGGTCGGTGAAAAACTGGTTTTT
-,-,13,TRBV7-2,TRBJ1-2,CASSLFGDYGYTF,TGTGCCAGCAGCTTATTCGGGGACTATGGCTACACCTTC
TRBD2,-,16,TRBV6-2/TRBV6-3,TRBJ2-5,CASSSRLGGARETQYF,TGTGCCAGCAGTTCGAGACTCGGGGGGGCTCGAGAGACCCAGTACTTC
TRBD1,once,16,TRBV28,TRBJ1-4,CASSLLASGTDEKLFF,TGTGCCAGCAGTTTACTGGCTTCCGGGACAGATGAAAAACTGTTTTTT
TRBD1,-,12,TRBV5-1,TRBJ2-5,CASSPRGGVQYF,TGCGCCAGCAGCCCCAGAGGGGGCGTCCAGTACTTC
-,-,17,TRBV4-2,TRBJ2-4,CASSQVSDSGLTDIQYF,TGTGCCAGCAGCCAAGTCTCGGACAGTGGGTTAACTGACATTCAGTACTTC
TRBD2,-,19,TRBV9,TRBJ2-6,CASSPRTSGGISGANVLTF,TGTGCCAGCAGCCCCCGGACTAGCGGGGGGATCTCTGGGGCCAACGTCCTGACTTTC
TRBD1,-,14,TRBV28,TRBJ1-4,CASRPTGENEKLFF,TGTGCCAGCAGGCCTACAGGGGAGAATGAAAAACTGTTTTTT
-,-,14,TRBV27,TRBJ1-1,CASGSGTLNTEAFF,TGTGCCAGCGGTTCAGGGACTCTGAACACTGAAGCTTTCTTT
-,-,15,TRBV5-1,TRBJ1-1,CASSTFGHGNTEAFF,TGCGCCAGCAGCACGTTTGGACATGGGAACACTGAAGCTTTCTTT
-,once,14,TRBV10-3,TRBJ2-1,CAISTKALGDEQFF,TGTGCCATCAGTACTAAGGCCCTCGGGGATGAGCAGTTCTTC
-,-,13,TRBV4-1,TRBJ1-5,CASSQTRLAPQHF,TGCGCCAGCAGCCAAACGAGGTTAGCGCCCCAGCATTTT
-,-,13,TRBV7-2,TRBJ1-1,CASSLHRATEAFF,TGTGCCAGCAGCCTACACAGGGCAACTGAAGCTTTCTTT
TRBD1,many,16,TRBV3-1/TRBV3-2,TRBJ1-3,CASSQRRQGTGNTIYF,TGTGCCAGCAGCCAAAGACGACAGGGAACTGGAAACACCATATATTTT
-,-,12,TRBV14,TRBJ2-5,CASSQDSRTQYF,TGTGCCAGCAGCCAAGATAGTCGGACCCAGTACTTC
-,-,16,TRBV4-2,TRBJ1-5,CASSQDLTGHNQPQHF,TGTGCCAGCAGCCAAGATCTTACAGGACATAATCAGCCCCAGCATTTT
TRBD1,-,13,TRBV2,TRBJ1-1,CASTGEVNTEAFF,TGTGCCAGTACAGGGGAGGTGAACACTGAAGCTTTCTTT